Detailed here is one T cell receptor beta chain. What it recognizes is unknown. The lymph nodes were axillary draining lymph nodes from breast cancer patients. TCRdb recomputed calls from the multiplex PCR reads with MiXCR, one row per CDR3 protein. The sample lists roughly 110,000 distinct CDR3 sequences; roughly 29% were seen once. This record belongs to a study of breast tumors, draining lymph nodes, adjacent tissues. Findings and limits, study-wide: Tumor and nontumor repertoires were significantly more similar in luminal-like than in basal-like breast cancer. Compared with lymph nodes, tumors were less diverse; compared with nontumor tissue, more. Most tumor T cells seemingly derive from lymph node, then expand in tumor.

Between the trimmed V and J ends, which lost 3 bases and 0 bases, there was a span of 10 bases. Germline V lookup: CDR1 DFQATT, CDR2 SNEGSKA (reference sequence). CDR3 size: 14 residues. This chain joins TRBV20-1 and TRBJ2-3; D not certain. This clonotype was obtained from a female donor with breast cancer. Some clones in this sample may be carry-over from other donors' samples. Sequenced input: axillary lymph node tissue. For the CDR3, the DNA is TGCAGTGCTAGCTGGGGTAGAAGCACAGATACGCAGTATTTT. Its protein is CSASWGRSTDTQYF.